The present TCR beta chain was sequenced within a study of Ad26.COV2.S vaccination and SARS-CoV-2 variants. Study-level information: Vaccine-arm donor from the placebo-controlled COV1001 Ad26.COV2.S trial.

Treatment denoted: 15 to 20 received Ad26.COV2.S at low or high dose, single or two shots; 5 received placebo; per-sample allocation not given. All samples were drawn on day 63, counting from the first vaccine or placebo injection. The vaccine delivered Wuhan-strain SARS-CoV-2 spike through an Ad26 vector. Libraries were prepared by immunoSEQ multiplex PCR; TCRdb keeps only in-frame clonotypes and omits some of them. The sample gives about 460,000 clones, about 88% of which show up once; around 1.6% is in the top ten. This CDR3 has 14 amino acids. Germline CDR1 reads LNHDA; CDR2 reads SQIVND (reference sequence). The germline V and J ends were trimmed by 4 bases and 9 bases, with 13 bases remaining between them.

V is TRBV19 and J is TRBJ1-6; D perhaps matches TRBD1 (6 bases). Sample: peripheral blood, taken in a trial of Ad26.COV2.S vaccine versus placebo. The receptor comes from a person between 18 and 59 years old who received the Ad26.COV2.S COVID-19 vaccine or a placebo. As DNA, the CDR3 is TGTGCCAGTAGTAGGGGTGACAGGACTTCACCCCTCCACTTT. Amino acid sequence: CASSRGDRTSPLHF.